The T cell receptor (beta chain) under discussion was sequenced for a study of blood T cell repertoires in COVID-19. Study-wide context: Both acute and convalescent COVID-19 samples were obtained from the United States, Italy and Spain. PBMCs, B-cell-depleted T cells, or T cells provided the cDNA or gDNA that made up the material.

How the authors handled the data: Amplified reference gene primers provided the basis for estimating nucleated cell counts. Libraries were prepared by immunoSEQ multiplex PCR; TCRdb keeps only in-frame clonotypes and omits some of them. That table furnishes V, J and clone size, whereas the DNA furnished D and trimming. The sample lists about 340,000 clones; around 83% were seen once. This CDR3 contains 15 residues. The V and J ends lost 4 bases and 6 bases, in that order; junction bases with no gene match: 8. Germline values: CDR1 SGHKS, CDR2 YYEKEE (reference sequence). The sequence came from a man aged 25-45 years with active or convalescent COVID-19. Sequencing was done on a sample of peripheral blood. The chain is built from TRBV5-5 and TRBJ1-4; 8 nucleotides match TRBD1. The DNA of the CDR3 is TGTGCCAGCAGCCCCCAGGGGGCCGTCGATGAAAAACTGTTTTTT. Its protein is CASSPQGAVDEKLFF.